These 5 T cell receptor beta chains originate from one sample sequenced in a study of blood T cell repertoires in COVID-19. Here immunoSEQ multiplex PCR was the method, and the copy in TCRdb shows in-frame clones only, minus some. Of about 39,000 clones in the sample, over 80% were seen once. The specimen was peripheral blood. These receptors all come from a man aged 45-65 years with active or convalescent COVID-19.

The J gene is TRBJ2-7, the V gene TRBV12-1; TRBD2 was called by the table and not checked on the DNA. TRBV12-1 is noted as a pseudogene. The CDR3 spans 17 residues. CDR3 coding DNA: TGTGCCAGCAGCCTTAGCGAAGCGGGAGCCCCTAGCTACGAGCAGTACTTC. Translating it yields CASSLSEAGAPSYEQYF.

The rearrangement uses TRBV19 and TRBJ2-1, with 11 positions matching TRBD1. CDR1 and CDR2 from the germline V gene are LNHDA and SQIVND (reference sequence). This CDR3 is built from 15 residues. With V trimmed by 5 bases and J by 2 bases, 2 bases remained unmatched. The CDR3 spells CASSSDRGPYNEQFF. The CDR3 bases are TGTGCCAGTAGTTCGGACAGGGGGCCCTACAATGAGCAGTTCTTC.

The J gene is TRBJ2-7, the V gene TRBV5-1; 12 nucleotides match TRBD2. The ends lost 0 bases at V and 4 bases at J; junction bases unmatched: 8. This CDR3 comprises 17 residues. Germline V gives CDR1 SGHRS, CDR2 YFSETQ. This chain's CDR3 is CASSLAFPSGRAYEQYF. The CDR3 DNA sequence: TGCGCCAGCAGCTTGGCATTCCCTAGCGGGAGGGCGTACGAGCAGTACTTC.

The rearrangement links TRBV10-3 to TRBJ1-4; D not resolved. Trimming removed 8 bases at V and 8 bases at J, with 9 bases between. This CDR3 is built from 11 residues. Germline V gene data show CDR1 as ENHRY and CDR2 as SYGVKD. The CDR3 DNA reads TGTGCCATCTGGTCGGGGGAAAAACTGTTTTTT. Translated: CAIWSGEKLFF.

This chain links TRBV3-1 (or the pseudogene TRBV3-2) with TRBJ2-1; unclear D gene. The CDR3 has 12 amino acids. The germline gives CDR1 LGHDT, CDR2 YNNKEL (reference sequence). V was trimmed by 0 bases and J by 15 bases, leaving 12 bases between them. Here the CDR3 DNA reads TGTGCCAGCAGCCAAGATTGGGCAGACCGGTTCTTC. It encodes CASSQDWADRFF.